What follows is one TCR beta chain and its context. Method: immunoSEQ multiplex PCR; TCRdb's copy keeps in-frame clones and lacks some. The table includes tens of thousands of clones, approximately 88% detected once. V lost 8 bases, J lost 8 bases, and 15 bases lay in between. This CDR3 region has 11 residues. Germline CDR1 DFQATT, CDR2 SNEGSKA (reference sequence). The data belong to a study of blood T cell repertoires in COVID-19. The source material was peripheral blood. The chain couples TRBV20-1 to TRBJ1-2; no firm D call. This TCR was recovered from a man aged 25 to 40 with COVID-19, enrolled during active disease. The CDR3 DNA follows: TGCAGTCCGAGGGTACTTGGCGGCTACACCTTC. Its translation is CSPRVLGGYTF.